The 14 T cell receptor beta chains below all came from one sample that was sequenced in a study of T cells after yellow fever vaccination. TCRdb itself ran the 5' RACE reads through MiXCR, one entry per CDR3 protein. The sample has roughly 400,000 distinct CDR3 sequences, 18% seen once. Sequencing was performed on PBMCs, taken before the yellow fever booster vaccination. These receptors came from a man aged 18 to 29 who received the YFV17D yellow fever vaccine.

The sample holds a few counts of this clonotype. This sequence joins TRBV18 and TRBJ1-2; no clear D gene. CDR3 length: 17 amino acids. V was trimmed by 0 bases and J by 4 bases, leaving 18 bases between them. Germline V gene data show CDR1 as KGHSH and CDR2 as LQKENI. The CDR3 sequence: CASSPPTSQGALYGYTF. In nucleotides, the CDR3 is TGTGCCAGCTCACCACCGACTTCACAAGGAGCCCTCTATGGCTACACCTTC.

The chain carries TRBV18 and TRBJ1-4; TRBD1 matches 7 bases. Germline trimming cut 3 bases from V and 7 bases from J; bases unmatched to any gene: 2. Germline CDR1 is KGHSH and CDR2 is LQKENI. This CDR3 contains 13 residues. CDR3 amino acids: CASSPGTVEKLFF. CDR3 nucleotides: TGTGCCAGCTCACCCGGGACAGTTGAAAAACTGTTTTTT.

This chain links TRBV10-3 with TRBJ2-7; D may correspond to TRBD1 or TRBD2 (5 bases each). This CDR3 region has 15 residues. The V gene's germline CDR1 is ENHRY and CDR2 SYGVKD. V was clipped by 10 bases and J by 4 bases, with 23 bases between them. The CDR3 coding sequence is TGTGCCACCCAGGAATGGGGGACGGAGCGATACGAGCAGTACGTC. It is translated as CATQEWGTERYEQYV.

In its sample, this clonotype was seen a few times. The chain has TRBV6-6 and TRBJ1-2; TRBD1 is a possible D gene (5 bases). This CDR3 spans 14 amino acids. From germline, CDR1 is MNHNY and CDR2 SVGAGI (reference sequence). Trimming left V 7 bases short and J 8 bases short, with 20 bases between. CDR3 residues: CASKLEGRMRGYTF. CDR3 nucleotides: TGTGCCAGCAAACTCGAGGGGAGGATGCGGGGCTACACCTTC.

J is TRBJ2-6 and V is TRBV5-1, with D perhaps TRBD1 (5 bases). Germline V gene sequence: CDR1 SGHRS, CDR2 YFSETQ. This CDR3 is built from 18 residues. V shed 2 bases and J shed 0 bases, with 15 bases lying between them. The CDR3 DNA follows: TGCGCCAGCAGCTTCGCGGCAGGGTTCTACTCTGGGGCCAACGTCCTGACTTTC. Residues: CASSFAAGFYSGANVLTF.

The chain employs TRBV10-3 and TRBJ2-1, with D uncertain. The CDR3 is 12 amino acids. Trimming removed 3 bases at V and 7 bases at J, with 7 bases between. The V gene's germline CDR1 is ENHRY and CDR2 SYGVKD. The CDR3 region has the DNA TGTGCCATCAGTGATTACCGAAATGAGCAGTTCTTC. Encoded protein: CAISDYRNEQFF.

This clonotype was observed a few times. This sequence joins TRBV28 and TRBJ2-5; D remains ambiguous. Germline CDR1 reads MDHEN; CDR2 reads SYDVKM. The CDR3 totals 15 residues. Trimming stripped 7 bases from V and 5 bases from J, with 20 bases between. CDR3 in DNA: TGTGCCAGCAATACCTCGAGAGGAAAAAGGGAGACCCAGTACTTC. Translating it yields CASNTSRGKRETQYF.

This clonotype is a singleton in its sample. The chain carries TRBV6-6 and TRBJ2-7; 7 nucleotides line up with TRBD2. V gave up 0 bases and J gave up 3 bases; unmatched junction bases: 8. This CDR3 contains 16 residues. Germline CDR1 MNHNY, CDR2 SVGAGI (reference sequence). As DNA, the CDR3 is TGTGCCAGCAGTTACTCCTTTGGCCGCGGGGGCTACGAGCAGTACTTC. It encodes CASSYSFGRGGYEQYF.

This clonotype turned up a few times. This chain connects TRBV6-6 to TRBJ2-1; D ambiguous. Germline V gene data show CDR1 as MNHNY and CDR2 as SVGAGI (reference sequence). Trimming took 2 bases from V and 10 from J, leaving 15 bases between them. This CDR3 is built from 14 residues. CDR3 region: CASSYLAERKEQFF. In DNA, the CDR3 is TGTGCCAGCAGTTACCTCGCGGAGAGGAAGGAGCAGTTCTTC.

This chain joins TRBV5-1 and TRBJ2-4, with D hard to call. The germline CDR1 and CDR2 sequences are SGHRS and YFSETQ. The V end was cut by 3 bases, the J end by 3 bases, with 13 bases between. This CDR3 spans 15 amino acids. CDR3 in DNA: TGCGCCAGCAGCTCGGCTCTGGAAGGCAAAAACATTCAGTACTTC. Protein product: CASSSALEGKNIQYF.

This clonotype turned up a few times. The V gene is TRBV11-2, the J gene TRBJ2-5, with 9 bases lining up with TRBD2. Germline values: CDR1 SGHAT, CDR2 FQNNGV. Unmatched junction bases numbered 9, after V lost 8 bases and J lost 2 bases. There are 15 residues in the CDR3. The CDR3 DNA sequence: TGTGCCAGCTCCGCCCGAGCGGGGGGACAAGAGACCCAGTACTTC. As protein: CASSARAGGQETQYF.

The J gene is TRBJ1-6, the V gene TRBV6-2 or TRBV6-3, with unresolved D. Per germline, CDR1 MNHEY and CDR2 SVGEGT. The CDR3 totals 15 residues. V was pared by 6 bases and J by 7 bases, with 16 bases between. CDR3 sequence: CASSRQGALNSPLHF. CDR3 sequence (DNA): TGTGCCAGCAGCCGACAAGGAGCCTTAAATTCACCCCTCCACTTT.

This clonotype was picked up one time. A read error may be the cause here, since a much bigger clone is one base away. V is TRBV2 and J is TRBJ2-2, with 8 bases aligning to TRBD1. The CDR3 is 14 amino acids. CDR1 and CDR2 (germline): SNHLY, FYNNEI. With V trimmed by 5 bases and J by 4 bases, 3 bases remained unmatched. CDR3 in DNA: TGTGCCAGCAGTCCCGGGACAGGCACCGGGGAGCTGTTTTTT. It translates to CASSPGTGTGELFF.

The rearrangement uses TRBV9 and TRBJ1-1; the D gene is possibly TRBD1 (5 bases). This CDR3 contains 14 residues. Per germline, CDR1 SGDLS and CDR2 YYNGEE. V was trimmed by 4 bases and J by 4 bases, leaving 14 bases between them. The CDR3 DNA follows: TGTGCCAGCAGCCCCCGGGGGGTAAGCACTGAAGCTTTCTTT. This translates into CASSPRGVSTEAFF. The entire variable domain, with the rest obtained from reference TRBV9 and TRBJ1-1, is as follows: DSGVTQTPKHLITATGQRVTLRCSPRSGDLSVYWYQQSLDQGLQFLIQYYNGEERAKGNILERFSAQQFPDLHSELNLSSLELGDSALYFCASSPRGVSTEAFFGQGTRLTVV.